This T cell receptor (beta chain) was captured by sequencing in a study of blood T cell repertoires in COVID-19. About the research overall: Italy, Spain and the United States were the sources of the convalescent and acute COVID-19 samples.

The method was immunoSEQ multiplex PCR; TCRdb's version includes in-frame clones alone and lacks a portion of them. Counted here are 70,000 to 80,000 clones, approximately 85% occurring once; the ten biggest clones make up about 40%. The V end was cut by 5 bases, the J end by 1 base, with 5 bases between. This CDR3 is built from 12 residues. Germline V lookup: CDR1 SGHNT, CDR2 YENEEA. The J gene is TRBJ1-1, the V gene TRBV11-3; D unresolved. The receptor comes from an elderly woman with active or convalescent COVID-19. Sequencing was carried out using peripheral blood. The CDR3 nucleotides are TGTGCCAGCAGCCCGGGGAACACTGAAGCTTTCTTT. It codes for CASSPGNTEAFF.